This TCR beta chain was found in a study of blood T cell repertoires in COVID-19 (dated by TCRdb to the early 2020s). Describing the broader study: Collaborator samples came from the United States, Italy and Spain and covered acute and convalescent phases of COVID-19. The material from the prospective study consisted of cDNA or gDNA derived from T cells, B-cell-depleted T cells, or PBMCs. Deeply sampled blood TCRbeta repertoires from subjects exposed to, actively infected with, or recovered from COVID-19 were included in the dataset. The repertoires were released in a freely available public database intended as a resource for research on the immune response to SARS-CoV-2. The samples were drawn from two sources: the first 160 participants of the ongoing ImmuneRACE study, and 1,000 to 1,500 subjects contributed by 6 global collaborators. Sample metadata almost always included a de-identified subject ID, COVID-19 status, age in years and sex. HLA class I and class II types, where available, came from metadata supplied by the sample provider rather than from assay-based typing.

A remark on this clone: Its antigen remains unidentified. Base quality data are lacking; no much larger clone is found one base away.

The V end loses 5 bases and the J end loses 6 bases, and a stretch of 23 bases separates them. Counted from cysteine to phenylalanine, this CDR3 has 16 amino acids. The read is trimmed to its CDR3 DNA, 48 bases read in frame from base 1. CDR1 and CDR2 (ENHRY, SYGVKD) derive from the germline V gene. TCRbeta CDR3 regions were amplified from genomic DNA using the immunoSEQ Assay, a bias-controlled multiplex PCR. The source study handled its data this way. The number of nucleated cells in each sample was estimated from the amplification of reference gene primers within the assay. To quantify the absolute abundance of each unique TCRbeta CDR3 rearrangement, sequence reads were collapsed and filtered. For each sample, productive Simpson clonality was calculated as the square root of Simpson's diversity index across productive rearrangements. TCRdb obtained this table from immuneACCESS and retained in-frame rearrangements with V and J assigned. These tables miss some clones; where compared with another copy, unresolved V genes account for less than half of the shortfall, and the remainder is unexplained. V and J calls and clone size are copied from that table; D and trimming were computed from the DNA. The sample table lists over 250,000 clones, about nine tenths of them with a count of one. In total, the top ten clones hold 1.9% of the sample.

Enrolling through a virtual design, the prospective study's participants ranged in age from roughly 18 to 95 years and lived across some 23 United States geographic areas. Cohort assignment in the prospective study relied on participant-reported clinical history from a screening survey and a study questionnaire. Recovered participants in ImmuneRACE Cohort 3 were defined as having two consecutive negative NP/OP PCR tests, clearance from a healthcare professional, or resolution of symptoms. In the prospective study, whole blood, serum and a nasopharyngeal or oropharyngeal swab were collected from each participant by mobile phlebotomists. Prospective study participants could optionally give additional blood draws and questionnaires over an approximately 2-month period. Prospective study blood samples were shipped either frozen or at room temperature before DNA extraction. Results the study describes overall, beyond this receptor: Clinical and demographic metadata were provided uncurated, with the amount varying by source and participant.

The chain is made from TRBV10-3 and TRBJ2-7; TRBD1 is perhaps the D gene, given 6 matching bases. The clonotype was recovered from a woman aged 55-75 years who had recovered from COVID-19. Sequenced input: PBMCs or T cells enriched from blood (not recorded which). The DNA sequence reads TGTGCCATCAGTAGGACGGACAGTTCCTCTGCAGGCGAGCAGTACTTC. Translated, it reads CAISRTDSSSAGEQYF.